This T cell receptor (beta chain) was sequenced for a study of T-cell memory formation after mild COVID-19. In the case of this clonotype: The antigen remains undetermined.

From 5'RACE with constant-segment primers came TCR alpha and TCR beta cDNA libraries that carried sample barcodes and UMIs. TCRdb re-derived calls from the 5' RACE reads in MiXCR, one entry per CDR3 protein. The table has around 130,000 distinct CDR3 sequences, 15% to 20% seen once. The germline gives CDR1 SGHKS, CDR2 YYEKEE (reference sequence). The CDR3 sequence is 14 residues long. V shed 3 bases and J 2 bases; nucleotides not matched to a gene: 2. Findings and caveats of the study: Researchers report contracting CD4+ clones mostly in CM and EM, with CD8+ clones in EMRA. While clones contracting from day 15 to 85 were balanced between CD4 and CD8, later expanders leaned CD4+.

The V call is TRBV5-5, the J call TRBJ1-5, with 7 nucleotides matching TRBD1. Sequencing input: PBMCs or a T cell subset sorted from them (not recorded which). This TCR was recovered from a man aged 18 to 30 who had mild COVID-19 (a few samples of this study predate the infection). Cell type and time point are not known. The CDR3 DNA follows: TGTGCCAGCAGCTCAGGGGGTGGCAATCAGCCCCAGCATTTT. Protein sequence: CASSSGGGNQPQHF.